Presented here are 24 T cell receptor beta chains from one specimen sequenced in a study of low-dose radiotherapy and immunotherapy resistance in tumors. TRAV- and TRBV-specific primers were used for first-strand cDNA, which covered alpha and beta chains. TCRs were put through approximately 20 PCR cycles of amplification with Phusion. A constant-region primer and the V-primer adapter served as the primer pair. TCRdb reanalysed the reads using MiXCR and keeps one entry per CDR3 protein. Seen here are around 10,000 distinct CDR3 sequences, 55% to 65% observed once, and the top ten hold about an eighth. The receptor set was obtained from a human donor with advanced metastatic prostate, ovarian, gallbladder or colorectal cancer (not recorded which). This table probably holds off-target reads from a library built for another chain.

The J gene is TRBJ1-2, the V gene TRBV12-3 or TRBV12-4; D uncertain. The V gene lost 3 bases and the J gene lost 0 bases, with 14 bases spanning the gap. The CDR3 has 16 residues. The DNA of the CDR3 is TGTGCCAGCAGTTTCGATGTGGGCAGAACTAACTATGGCTACACCTTC. This translates into CASSFDVGRTNYGYTF.

The chain recombines TRBV12-3 or TRBV12-4 with TRBJ2-7, with TRBD2 as a possible D gene (6 bases). This CDR3 has 14 residues. Deletions cut 4 bases from V and 4 bases from J, with 14 bases between. CDR3 sequence: CASSYSGVRYEQYF. The CDR3 DNA is TGTGCCAGCAGTTACTCGGGGGTTCGATACGAGCAGTACTTC.

This rearrangement joins TRBV4-1 to TRBJ2-1; 12 bases fit TRBD2. The CDR3 is made up of 18 amino acids. Per the germline V gene, CDR1 is MGHRA and CDR2 is YSYEKL. The V gene end was trimmed by 1 base and the J gene end by 4 bases; junction bases not matched to a gene: 8. The CDR3 spells CASSQVDLGLAGYNEQFF. DNA of the CDR3: TGCGCCAGCAGCCAAGTCGACTTAGGACTAGCGGGATACAATGAGCAGTTCTTC.

This clonotype was seen a handful of times. The J gene is TRBJ2-5, the V gene TRBV30; no clear D. Trimming took off 0 bases at V and 4 bases at J, with 12 bases between the two ends. The CDR3 sequence is 14 residues long. Germline assignment: CDR1 GTSNPN and CDR2 SVGIG (reference sequence). Here the CDR3 reads CAWSVQLNGETQYF. In DNA form, the CDR3 reads TGTGCCTGGAGTGTACAACTTAATGGAGAGACCCAGTACTTC.

V gene TRBV2 combines with J gene TRBJ2-5; D may be TRBD2 (6 bases). Germline V CDR1 and CDR2: SNHLY, FYNNEI. Trimming took off 6 bases at V and 7 bases at J, with 21 bases between the two ends. This CDR3 comprises 15 residues. The CDR3 nucleotides read TGTGCCAGCAGCTCCGCGGGGCCCCCAACTGGGACCCAGTACTTC. Its translation: CASSSAGPPTGTQYF.

This clonotype is a singleton in its sample. The rearrangement links TRBV6-1 to TRBJ2-3; D call uncertain. CDR3 length: 16 amino acids. Trimming took 1 base from V and 1 from J, leaving 12 bases between them. Germline V lookup: CDR1 MNHNS, CDR2 SASEGT. CDR3 region: CASSEGIGSRTDTQYF. Written as DNA, the CDR3 is TGTGCCAGCAGTGAAGGGATCGGGTCTCGCACAGATACGCAGTATTTT.

This clonotype was seen a few times. At one boundary the junction diverges from the germline segment, which might be a read error. The rearrangement uses TRBV7-8 and TRBJ2-7; D possibly corresponds to TRBD2 (6 bases). This CDR3 is built from 15 residues. From germline, CDR1 is SGHVS and CDR2 FQNEAQ. CDR3 nucleotides: TGTGCCAGCAGCTTAGTGGTGCGGGGCTCCGACGAGCAGTACTTC. Protein: CASSLVVRGSDEQYF. Combining the CDR3 with reference TRBV7-8 and TRBJ2-7 gives the whole variable domain GAGVSQSPRYKVAKRGQDVALRCDPISGHVSLFWYQQALGQGPEFLTYFQNEAQLDKSGLPSDRFFAERPEGSVSTLKIQRTQQEDSAVYLCASSLVVRGSDEQYFGPGTRLTVT.

This clonotype was observed a few times. J is TRBJ1-2 and V is TRBV18, with TRBD1 as a possible D gene (5 bases). Germline assignment: CDR1 KGHSH and CDR2 LQKENI. Between the trimmed V and J ends, which lost 1 base and 2 bases, there was a span of 8 bases. This CDR3 is built from 14 residues. This CDR3 is CASSPQQENYGYTF. The CDR3 DNA sequence: TGTGCCAGCTCACCACAACAGGAGAACTATGGCTACACCTTC.

The chain carries TRBV6-2 or TRBV6-3 and TRBJ2-7; TRBD2 aligns across 9 bases. The junction had 8 bases not matched to a gene; V was cut back by 6 bases and J by 5 bases. Germline loops: CDR1 MNHEY, CDR2 SVGEGT. The CDR3 consists of 14 residues. CDR3 in amino acids: CASRSSGTGHEQYF. The CDR3 bases are TGTGCCAGCAGATCTAGCGGGACGGGCCACGAGCAGTACTTC.

The chain carries TRBV20-1 and TRBJ2-7, with D perhaps TRBD2 (6 bases). Germline V gives CDR1 DFQATT, CDR2 SNEGSKA (reference sequence). The CDR3 runs 17 residues. V was shortened by 1 base and J by 0 bases, with 19 bases between the two germline ends. CDR3 sequence reads: CSARAPETRFDSYEQYF. The CDR3 DNA reads as TGCAGTGCTAGAGCCCCGGAGACTAGGTTCGACTCCTACGAGCAGTACTTC.

On this clonotype: At one of its ends the junction is not consistent with the germline gene, which may arise from a read error. The genes are TRBV15 and TRBJ1-6; no reliable D call. The germline V gene has CDR1 LNHNV and CDR2 YYDKDF (reference sequence). The CDR3 loop spans 12 amino acids. This CDR3 reads CAVSTNAGKSTF. The DNA for the CDR3 is TGTGCTGTGTCTACCAATGCAGGCAAATCAACCTTT.

The chain uses TRBV28 and TRBJ2-7, with TRBD2 matching 13 bases. Germline loops: CDR1 MDHEN, CDR2 SYDVKM. The V gene end was trimmed by 8 bases and the J gene end by 5 bases; junction bases not matched to a gene: 9. The CDR3 covers 15 residues. CDR3 region: CASCWTSGSSHEQYF. DNA for the CDR3: TGTGCCAGCTGTTGGACTAGCGGGAGTTCCCACGAGCAGTACTTC.

The chain carries TRBV7-9 and TRBJ1-2, with 8 bases lining up with TRBD1. The germline CDR1 and CDR2 sequences are SEHNR and FQNEAQ (reference sequence). The length of the CDR3 is 15 residues. J lost 4 bases, V lost 2 bases, and 6 bases had no gene match. The CDR3 DNA reads as TGTGCCAGCAGCTTACCCGGACAGGGCGCCTATGGCTACACCTTC. It specifies CASSLPGQGAYGYTF.

This clonotype was picked up a small number of times. The chain couples TRBV14 to TRBJ2-1, with TRBD2 as a possible D gene (5 bases). The CDR3 consists of 13 residues. Germline V gives CDR1 SGHDN, CDR2 FVKESK. Trimming left V 0 bases short and J 8 bases short, with 8 bases between. The CDR3: CASSQELGHEQFF. CDR3 nucleotides: TGTGCCAGCAGCCAAGAACTAGGCCATGAGCAGTTCTTC.

The V and J genes are TRBV11-2 and TRBJ2-6; TRBD1 matches at 11 bases. Germline trimming cut 1 base from V and 0 bases from J; bases unmatched to any gene: 2. The germline gives CDR1 SGHAT, CDR2 FQNNGV. The CDR3 contains 18 residues. The CDR3 reads CASSLGDRGFSGANVLTF. The CDR3 DNA reads TGTGCCAGCAGCTTAGGGGACAGGGGGTTCTCTGGGGCCAACGTCCTGACTTTC. Together with reference TRBV11-2 and TRBJ2-6, the CDR3 gives the full variable domain: EAGVAQSPRYKIIEKRQSVAFWCNPISGHATLYWYQQILGQGPKLLIQFQNNGVVDDSQLPKDRFSAERLKGVDSTLKIQPAKLEDSAVYLCASSLGDRGFSGANVLTFGAGSRLTVL.

A note on this clonotype: The germline gene is not matched at one end of the junction; a read error may be the cause. The chain has TRBV28 and TRBJ2-7; D not certain. Germline loops: CDR1 MDHEN, CDR2 SYDVKM. The CDR3 consists of 10 residues. The CDR3 here is CASGFHEQYF. DNA for the CDR3: TGTGCCAGCGGTTTCCACGAGCAGTACTTC. The full variable domain, completed using reference TRBV28 and TRBJ2-7, is DVKVTQSSRYLVKRTGEKVFLECVQDMDHENMFWYRQDPGLGLRLIYFSYDVKMKEKGDIPEGYSVSREKKERFSLILESASTNQTSMYLCASGFHEQYFGPGTRLTVT.

The rearrangement joins TRBV2 to TRBJ2-6; 12 positions match TRBD2. With 6 bases clipped from V and 0 bases from J, the junction kept 6 bases outside the gene matches. This CDR3 region has 18 residues. Germline loops: CDR1 SNHLY, CDR2 FYNNEI. The CDR3 is CASRLASGRVSGANVLTF. In DNA, the CDR3 is TGTGCCAGCAGACTCGCTAGCGGGAGGGTCTCTGGGGCCAACGTCCTGACTTTC.

The V call is TRBV10-3, the J call TRBJ1-2, with D tentatively TRBD1 (5 bases). Germline V gene lookup returns CDR1 ENHRY and CDR2 SYGVKD. This CDR3 spans 14 amino acids. Trimming shortened V by 0 bases and J by 4 bases, and 9 bases separated the two germline ends. CDR3 nucleotides: TGTGCCATCAGTGAGTCAGACCAGGGCTATGGCTACACCTTC. It codes for CAISESDQGYGYTF.

Only a few counts were recorded for this clonotype. The rearrangement uses TRBV5-1 and TRBJ2-7, with 9 bases fitting TRBD2. With 0 bases clipped from V and 4 bases from J, the junction kept 5 bases outside the gene matches. Per the germline V gene, CDR1 is SGHRS and CDR2 is YFSETQ. CDR3 length equals 15 residues. In DNA form, the CDR3 reads TGCGCCAGCAGCTTGGAAGTGACTAGCGGATACGAGCAGTACTTC. Its translation is CASSLEVTSGYEQYF.

This clonotype was detected only a few times. This sequence joins TRBV24-1 and TRBJ1-5, with a possible D match to TRBD1 (5 bases). CDR1 and CDR2 (germline): KGHDR, SFDVKD. The length of the CDR3 is 14 residues. V gave up 6 bases and J gave up 7 bases, with 15 bases separating them. The CDR3 DNA follows: TGTGCCACCAGTCGGGACGGGGCTGGGCAGCCCCAGCATTTT. This encodes CATSRDGAGQPQHF.

This clonotype turned up a few times. CDR3 coding DNA: TGCAGCGTGGGCCCGAGTAGCGGGATACCCAATGAGCAGTTCTTC. Translating gives CSVGPSSGIPNEQFF. The V gene is TRBV29-1, the J gene TRBJ2-1, with 8 bases identical to TRBD2. With V trimmed by 6 bases and J by 6 bases, 13 bases remained unmatched. The germline V gene encodes CDR1 SQVTM and CDR2 ANQGSEA. The CDR3 loop spans 15 amino acids.

This clonotype came up a few times. V gene TRBV6-1 combines with J gene TRBJ1-4; D remains ambiguous. CDR3 size: 13 residues. V was trimmed by 2 bases and J by 10 bases, leaving 11 bases between them. Germline V lookup: CDR1 MNHNS, CDR2 SASEGT. The CDR3 loop is CASSEMRGGKLFF. The CDR3 DNA reads TGTGCCAGCAGTGAAATGCGGGGAGGAAAACTGTTTTTT.

This chain uses TRBV6-6 with TRBJ2-1; D is possibly TRBD1 (5 bases). From germline, CDR1 is MNHNY and CDR2 SVGAGI (reference sequence). V was clipped by 8 bases and J by 0 bases, with 11 bases between them. The CDR3 runs to 14 residues. The DNA for the CDR3 is TGTGCCAGCGGAATTCAGGGCTCCTACAATGAGCAGTTCTTC. As protein: CASGIQGSYNEQFF.

This clonotype occurred a few times. The gene calls are TRBV7-6 and TRBJ1-1, with a tentative D call TRBD1 (6 bases). CDR3 size: 16 residues. Germline V gives CDR1 SGHVS, CDR2 FNYEAQ. V shed 5 bases and J shed 5 bases, with 21 bases lying between them. The CDR3 sequence: CASSPQGLMRGTEAFF. The CDR3 region has the DNA TGTGCCAGCAGCCCCCAGGGATTGATGAGGGGGACTGAAGCTTTCTTT.